Below are 21 T cell receptor beta chains sequenced from a single sample in a study of graft-versus-host responses after intestinal transplantation. Method: immunoSEQ multiplex PCR; TCRdb's copy keeps in-frame clones and lacks some. The profile covers about 40,000 clones, with more than 80% appearing a single time and 2% to 2.5% taken by the ten largest. The specimen was PBMCs, collected 314 days after intestinal transplant. These receptors were obtained from a human patient who received an intestinal transplant, so some T cells may come from the graft donor.

The V gene is TRBV28, the J gene TRBJ1-2; TRBD1 matches at 9 bases. This CDR3 has 14 amino acids. V dropped 1 base and J dropped 7; count of bases not matched to a gene: 4. Germline CDR1 and CDR2: MDHEN and SYDVKM. The CDR3 region is CASSLSGQGRGYTF. CDR3 in DNA: TGTGCCAGCAGTTTATCGGGACAGGGTCGTGGCTACACCTTC.

The V and J genes are TRBV4-1 and TRBJ2-5, with 16 bases lining up with TRBD2. The end of the DNA fits TRBJ2-7 better, so the J call may be wrong. CDR3 length equals 20 residues. Germline V gene lookup returns CDR1 MGHRA and CDR2 YSYEKL. For the CDR3, the DNA is TGCGCCAGCAGCCAAGTAGCCCCGGGACTAGCGGGAGGGAGCTCCTACGAGCAGTACTTC. It is translated as CASSQVAPGLAGGSSYEQYF.

Here the CDR3 reads CASSYSEGTRGNTIYF. The CDR3 DNA sequence: TGTGCCAGCAGTTACTCGGAGGGGACTCGTGGAAACACCATATATTTT. The chain employs TRBV6-5 and TRBJ1-3; a possible D gene is TRBD1 (5 bases). V was shortened by 0 bases and J by 3 bases, with 12 bases between the two germline ends. The CDR3 length is 16 residues. CDR1 is MNHEY and CDR2 is SVGAGI in the germline V gene.

V and J are TRBV19 and TRBJ1-2; 9 nucleotides line up with TRBD1. Germline V gene lookup returns CDR1 LNHDA and CDR2 SQIVND (reference sequence). The J segment lost 7 bases and the V segment lost 6 bases, leaving 6 bases of the junction unmatched. CDR3 length: 13 amino acids. CDR3 in DNA: TGTGCCAGTAGCCAACAGGGGGCGGGTGGCTACACCTTC. Translation: CASSQQGAGGYTF. Using reference TRBV19 and TRBJ1-2 for the parts outside the CDR3, the full variable domain is DGGITQSPKYLFRKEGQNVTLSCEQNLNHDAMYWYRQDPGQGLRLIYYSQIVNDFQKGDIAEGYSVSREKKESFPLTVTSAQKNPTAFYLCASSQQGAGGYTFGSGTRLTVV.

The V gene is TRBV30, the J gene TRBJ1-4; D not resolved. This CDR3 region has 10 residues. Between the trimmed V and J ends, which lost 5 bases and 5 bases, there was a span of 3 bases. Germline V gene lookup returns CDR1 GTSNPN and CDR2 SVGIG (reference sequence). CDR3 nucleotide sequence: TGTGCCTGGGGGAATGAAAAACTGTTTTTT. As protein: CAWGNEKLFF. Together with reference TRBV30 and TRBJ1-4, the CDR3 gives the full variable domain: SQTIHQWPATLVQPVGSPLSLECTVEGTSNPNLYWYRQAAGRGLQLLFYSVGIGQISSEVPQNLSASRPQDRQFILSSKKLLLSDSGFYLCAWGNEKLFFGSGTQLSVL.

This clone has a single count. The V call is TRBV18, the J call TRBJ2-4; D gene uncertain. Germline CDR1 reads KGHSH; CDR2 reads LQKENI. This CDR3 spans 15 amino acids. V was shortened by 4 bases and J by 0 bases, with 10 bases between the two germline ends. The CDR3 region is CASSRTALAKNIQYF. The CDR3 DNA is TGTGCCAGCTCACGCACGGCCCTAGCCAAAAACATTCAGTACTTC.

This clone was detected only once. The V and J genes are TRBV6-6 and TRBJ1-5; 10 bases map to TRBD1. Per germline, CDR1 MNHNY and CDR2 SVGAGI (reference sequence). CDR3 length equals 15 residues. Germline trimming cut 6 bases from V and 1 base from J; bases unmatched to any gene: 3. CDR3 in amino acids: CASSKDRGSNQPQHF. The CDR3 DNA is TGTGCCAGCAGCAAGGACAGGGGGAGCAATCAGCCCCAGCATTTT.

V usage is TRBV5-1 and J usage is TRBJ2-7, with D maybe TRBD1 (6 bases). CDR3 size: 14 residues. Trimming pared 0 bases from V and 2 bases from J, leaving 9 bases between. Germline-derived CDR1 and CDR2 are SGHRS and YFSETQ. This CDR3 is CASSLGQAPYEQYF. The CDR3 DNA is TGCGCCAGCAGCTTGGGACAGGCCCCCTACGAGCAGTACTTC.

This chain connects TRBV2 to TRBJ1-4; TRBD1 aligns across 7 bases. This CDR3 spans 15 amino acids. Trimming removed 5 bases from V and 3 bases from J; junction bases left unmatched: 6. Germline-derived CDR1 and CDR2 are SNHLY and FYNNEI. The CDR3 DNA reads as TGTGCCAGCAGTTACGGCGGGACAGCTAATGAAAAACTGTTTTTT. Protein: CASSYGGTANEKLFF.

V usage is TRBV28 and J usage is TRBJ2-5; TRBD2 is a possible D gene (6 bases). The DNA matches TRBJ2-7 better at its end, which makes the J call doubtful. This CDR3 spans 13 amino acids. Germline V CDR1 and CDR2: MDHEN, SYDVKM. CDR3 coding DNA: TGTGCCATCAACCGGGAGTCCCACTACGAGCAGTACTTC. Residues: CAINRESHYEQYF.

CDR3 sequence: CASSFTRSGANVLTF. CDR3 DNA sequence: TGTGCCAGCAGCTTTACTCGCTCTGGGGCCAACGTCCTGACTTTC. The V and J genes are TRBV13 and TRBJ2-6; D remains unclear. This CDR3 is 15 amino acids long. The ends were cut back, 3 bases at V and 0 bases at J, with 6 bases in the middle. Germline CDR1 and CDR2: PRHDT and FYEKMQ (reference sequence).

The V gene is TRBV5-1, the J gene TRBJ2-5; 8 nucleotides line up with TRBD1. This CDR3 has 13 amino acids. J gave up 4 bases and V 4 bases, and 3 bases lay outside the gene matches. Germline V gene lookup returns CDR1 SGHRS and CDR2 YFSETQ. DNA of the CDR3: TGCGCCAGCAGCCCTGGACAGGGAGAGACCCAGTACTTC. Translating it yields CASSPGQGETQYF.

The V gene is TRBV7-9, the J gene TRBJ2-1; D is undetermined. The CDR3 runs to 12 residues. Trimming left V 10 bases short and J 9 bases short, with 16 bases between. Germline assignment: CDR1 SEHNR and CDR2 FQNEAQ (reference sequence). DNA of the CDR3: TGTGCCACCCCTGAGGAAGTTTTTGAGCAGTTCTTC. Amino acid sequence: CATPEEVFEQFF. Full variable domain (rest looked up from reference TRBV7-9 and TRBJ2-1): DTGVSQNPRHKITKRGQNVTFRCDPISEHNRLYWYRQTLGQGPEFLTYFQNEAQLEKSRLLSDRFSAERPKGSFSTLEIQRTEQGDSAMYLCATPEEVFEQFFGPGTRLTVL.

The table lists this clone with a count of one. The CDR3 sequence: CASSREVTDTQYF. The CDR3 coding sequence is TGTGCCAGTAGTCGGGAGGTCACAGATACGCAGTATTTT. The J gene is TRBJ2-3, the V gene TRBV19, with 7 bases fitting TRBD2. V lost 5 bases, J lost 2 bases, and 1 base stayed unmatched. Germline V lookup: CDR1 LNHDA, CDR2 SQIVND (reference sequence). This CDR3 is 13 amino acids long.

The V call is TRBV18, the J call TRBJ2-1, with 12 bases that match TRBD2. CDR3 length: 19 amino acids. Trimming removed 0 bases from V and 9 bases from J; junction bases left unmatched: 15. Germline CDR1 is KGHSH and CDR2 is LQKENI. The CDR3 DNA is TGTGCCAGCTCACCACCTTGGACAGGGGCGACTAGCGGGAGTGGTGAGCAGTTCTTC. Its protein is CASSPPWTGATSGSGEQFF.

The genes are TRBV14 and TRBJ2-7; D uncertain. V was clipped by 0 bases and J by 7 bases, with 13 bases between them. The CDR3 runs to 14 residues. Looked up from germline, CDR1 is SGHDN and CDR2 is FVKESK. For the CDR3, the DNA is TGTGCCAGCAGCCAAGATAACGGGTGGGAAGAGCAGTACTTC. Residues: CASSQDNGWEEQYF.

The chain employs TRBV18 and TRBJ1-1; TRBD1 agrees at 8 bases. Germline V gene lookup returns CDR1 KGHSH and CDR2 LQKENI. The trim removed 2 bases at V and 3 bases at J, leaving 14 bases unmatched. The CDR3 runs to 18 residues. CDR3 region: CASSPRVLMTGADTEAFF. DNA of the CDR3: TGTGCCAGCTCACCAAGGGTGCTTATGACAGGGGCTGACACTGAAGCTTTCTTT. The full variable domain, rest sourced from reference TRBV18 and TRBJ1-1, is NAGVMQNPRHLVRRRGQEARLRCSPMKGHSHVYWYRQLPEEGLKFMVYLQKENIIDESGMPKERFSAEFPKEGPSILRIQQVVRGDSAAYFCASSPRVLMTGADTEAFFGQGTRLTVV.

This chain links TRBV4-1 with TRBJ2-2; TRBD2 matches 13 bases. This CDR3 spans 19 amino acids. The V segment lost 0 bases and the J segment 6 bases; nucleotides outside the gene matches: 10. From germline, CDR1 is MGHRA and CDR2 YSYEKL. DNA for the CDR3: TGCGCCAGCAGCCAAGAAGGATCACTAGCGGGAGGGAAAGCCGGGGAGCTGTTTTTT. Protein product: CASSQEGSLAGGKAGELFF.

The rearrangement joins TRBV5-6 to TRBJ1-3; 8 bases agree with TRBD1. Germline CDR1 and CDR2: SGHDT and YYEEEE. CDR3 length: 15 amino acids. The junction had 7 bases not matched to a gene; V was cut back by 4 bases and J by 4 bases. This CDR3 reads CASSRRTGPGNTIYF. CDR3 in DNA: TGTGCCAGCAGCCGCCGGACAGGGCCAGGAAACACCATATATTTT. The whole variable domain, remainder taken from reference TRBV5-6 and TRBJ1-3, is DAGVTQSPTHLIKTRGQQVTLRCSPKSGHDTVSWYQQALGQGPQFIFQYYEEEERQRGNFPDRFSGHQFPNYSSELNVNALLLGDSALYLCASSRRTGPGNTIYFGEGSWLTVV.

As for this clone: The same CDR3 also results from other DNA sequences found in this sample. V and J are TRBV6-1 and TRBJ1-2, with unresolved D. CDR3 length: 11 amino acids. V was clipped by 1 base and J by 8 bases, with 5 bases between them. Germline CDR1 and CDR2: MNHNS and SASEGT. The CDR3 here is CASSEGVGYTF. In nucleotides, the CDR3 is TGTGCCAGCAGTGAAGGCGTCGGCTACACCTTC.

The chain combines TRBV5-1 with TRBJ1-2, with a weak D call TRBD1 (6 bases). V dropped 2 bases and J dropped 2 bases, with 7 bases sitting between them. Looked up from germline, CDR1 is SGHRS and CDR2 is YFSETQ. This CDR3 spans 13 amino acids. Here the CDR3 reads CASSFTGNYGYTF. In DNA form, the CDR3 reads TGCGCCAGCAGCTTTACAGGGAACTATGGCTACACCTTC.